This entry lists 17 T cell receptor beta chains sequenced from one sample in a study of T cell responses to AZD1222 COVID-19 vaccine. TCRdb's table, derived via immunoSEQ multiplex PCR, lists solely in-frame clones and lacks some. Here the sample spans approximately 74,000 clones, 82% being singletons. The specimen was peripheral blood, collected on day 0 of AZD1222 vaccination. These receptors originate from an adult in good health.

The rearrangement uses TRBV5-6 and TRBJ2-7; TRBD1 aligns across 10 bases. The V segment lost 3 bases and the J segment 2 bases; nucleotides outside the gene matches: 8. The CDR3 is made up of 16 amino acids. From germline, CDR1 is SGHDT and CDR2 YYEEEE. CDR3 DNA sequence: TGTGCCAGCAGCTATACCGGGACAGGGGTCCCCTACGAGCAGTACTTC. Residues: CASSYTGTGVPYEQYF.

This chain uses TRBV6-2 or TRBV6-3 with TRBJ2-1; D remains unclear. CDR1 is MNHEY, CDR2 SVGEGT, per germline. V lost 0 bases to trimming and J lost 6 bases, with 6 bases between them. The CDR3 runs 13 residues. CDR3 in amino acids: CASSYSGFNEQFF. CDR3 DNA sequence: TGTGCCAGCAGTTACTCTGGGTTCAATGAGCAGTTCTTC.

This rearrangement joins TRBV2 to TRBJ1-5, with 7 positions matching TRBD1. V gave up 4 bases and J gave up 0 bases; unmatched junction bases: 3. From germline, CDR1 is SNHLY and CDR2 FYNNEI. The CDR3 spans 15 residues. The CDR3 bases are TGTGCCAGCAGTGTGACAGGGCTTAGCAATCAGCCCCAGCATTTT. This sequence encodes CASSVTGLSNQPQHF.

This clone has a handful of counts. The chain has TRBV19 and TRBJ1-6; tentatively, D is TRBD1 (5 bases). The germline V and J ends were trimmed by 7 bases and 6 bases, with 16 bases remaining between them. The germline V gene has CDR1 LNHDA and CDR2 SQIVND (reference sequence). The CDR3 contains 15 residues. The CDR3 coding sequence is TGTGCCAGTAAGGAGCAGGGAGTCGCTAATTCACCCCTCCACTTT. This encodes CASKEQGVANSPLHF.

V gene TRBV30 combines with J gene TRBJ1-2, with 7 bases identical to TRBD1. V shed 4 bases, J shed 4 bases, and the junction held 6 bases outside the gene matches. Germline CDR1 is GTSNPN and CDR2 is SVGIG (reference sequence). The CDR3 sequence is 13 residues long. DNA of the CDR3: TGTGCCTGGAATGGGGACAGCCCCTATGGCTACACCTTC. Translation gives CAWNGDSPYGYTF.

V is TRBV6-2 or TRBV6-3 and J is TRBJ2-2, with 8 bases fitting TRBD1. The CDR3 has 17 residues. The ends lost 0 bases at V and 3 bases at J; junction bases unmatched: 6. Germline lookup yields CDR1 MNHEY and CDR2 SVGEGT. This chain's CDR3 is CASSYSGAGGDTGELFF. CDR3 coding DNA: TGTGCCAGCAGTTACTCTGGGGCAGGGGGCGACACCGGGGAGCTGTTTTTT.

The CDR3 DNA sequence: TGCGCCAGCAGCCAAGACGGCAGCACCGCCTATGGCTACACCTTC. Translated: CASSQDGSTAYGYTF. This chain connects TRBV4-1 to TRBJ1-2; D is uncertain. Germline CDR1 is MGHRA and CDR2 is YSYEKL. V lost 0 bases and J 4 bases, leaving 12 bases between the germline ends. The CDR3 runs 15 residues.

This clone was seen just once. The chain couples TRBV7-2 to TRBJ1-6; TRBD1 matches 8 bases. V lost 5 bases to trimming and J lost 9 bases; unmatched junction nucleotides: 3. The germline V gene encodes CDR1 SGHTA and CDR2 FQGNSA. CDR3 length: 13 amino acids. CDR3 in DNA: TGTGCCAGCAGCACGGACAGGGTTTCACCCCTCCACTTT. Protein sequence: CASSTDRVSPLHF.

The rearrangement uses TRBV30 and TRBJ2-5; unclear D gene. The CDR3 spans 13 residues. Between the trimmed V and J ends, which lost 1 base and 0 bases, there was a span of 6 bases. The germline V gene encodes CDR1 GTSNPN and CDR2 SVGIG (reference sequence). DNA for the CDR3: TGTGCCTGGAGTGGAGCTAACCAAGAGACCCAGTACTTC. It encodes CAWSGANQETQYF.

The V call is TRBV9, the J call TRBJ2-1, with a weak D call TRBD2 (6 bases). This CDR3 comprises 14 residues. CDR1 SGDLS and CDR2 YYNGEE come from the germline V gene. V lost 3 bases to trimming and J lost 6 bases, with 13 bases between them. The CDR3 nucleotides read TGTGCCAGCAGCGATTACGGGAGAGGCAATGAGCAGTTCTTC. It yields the protein CASSDYGRGNEQFF.

The chain links TRBV19 to TRBJ2-7; the D is unclear. Germline V gene sequence: CDR1 LNHDA, CDR2 SQIVND (reference sequence). The CDR3 totals 15 residues. V was shortened by 3 bases and J by 2 bases, with 14 bases between the two germline ends. CDR3 in DNA: TGTGCCAGTAGTATGGTTAACCAACCCACCTACGAGCAGTACTTC. It encodes CASSMVNQPTYEQYF. Full variable domain (missing parts from reference TRBV19 and TRBJ2-7): DGGITQSPKYLFRKEGQNVTLSCEQNLNHDAMYWYRQDPGQGLRLIYYSQIVNDFQKGDIAEGYSVSREKKESFPLTVTSAQKNPTAFYLCASSMVNQPTYEQYFGPGTRLTVT.

With regard to this clone: The same CDR3 is also encoded by other DNA sequences in this sample. The chain employs TRBV7-9 and TRBJ1-4; D might be TRBD1 (6 bases). Germline lookup yields CDR1 SEHNR and CDR2 FQNEAQ (reference sequence). The CDR3 length is 16 residues. The V and J ends lost 2 bases and 0 bases respectively, with 10 bases between them. CDR3 sequence: CASSLISGATNEKLFF. In DNA form, the CDR3 reads TGTGCCAGCAGCTTAATTTCAGGGGCAACTAATGAAAAACTGTTTTTT.

This clone was seen a handful of times. The gene calls are TRBV18 and TRBJ1-1; D might be TRBD1 (6 bases). Germline V gene lookup returns CDR1 KGHSH and CDR2 LQKENI. The CDR3 length is 14 residues. Trimming took off 3 bases at V and 4 bases at J, with 12 bases between the two ends. CDR3 loop: CASSPSGQSTEAFF. For the CDR3, the DNA is TGTGCCAGCTCACCTTCAGGACAGTCCACTGAAGCTTTCTTT.

The chain joins TRBV5-4 to TRBJ1-6; D ambiguous. This CDR3 comprises 15 residues. V was shortened by 0 bases and J by 9 bases, with 13 bases between the two germline ends. Germline CDR1 SGHNT, CDR2 YYREEE (reference sequence). The CDR3 spells CASSLEPTVSSPLHF. CDR3 DNA: TGTGCCAGCAGCTTGGAGCCCACAGTGTCTTCACCCCTCCACTTT.

The V call is TRBV7-9, the J call TRBJ2-7, with a weak D call TRBD2 (5 bases). CDR1 SEHNR and CDR2 FQNEAQ come from the germline V gene (reference sequence). The CDR3 length is 13 residues. Trimming shortened V by 6 bases and J by 3 bases, and 12 bases separated the two germline ends. The CDR3 loop reads CASRDGRGYEQYF. CDR3 DNA: TGTGCCAGCAGAGATGGACGGGGCTACGAGCAGTACTTC. Full variable domain (missing parts from reference TRBV7-9 and TRBJ2-7): DTGVSQNPRHKITKRGQNVTFRCDPISEHNRLYWYRQTLGQGPEFLTYFQNEAQLEKSRLLSDRFSAERPKGSFSTLEIQRTEQGDSAMYLCASRDGRGYEQYFGPGTRLTVT.

The J gene is TRBJ1-5, the V gene TRBV7-2, with 11 bases that match TRBD1. Per the germline V gene, CDR1 is SGHTA and CDR2 is FQGNSA. The CDR3 contains 19 residues. J lost 0 bases, V lost 5 bases, and 12 bases had no gene match. For the CDR3, the DNA is TGTGCCAGCAGCCCTGTGGACAGGGGGCAACCCATTAGCAATCAGCCCCAGCATTTT. Protein: CASSPVDRGQPISNQPQHF.

V gene TRBV6-2 or TRBV6-3 combines with J gene TRBJ2-2, with 9 bases identical to TRBD2. This CDR3 has 15 amino acids. The J segment lost 6 bases and the V segment lost 4 bases, leaving 6 bases of the junction unmatched. Germline CDR1 and CDR2: MNHEY and SVGEGT. This CDR3 is CASSLLGGGAGELFF. CDR3 DNA: TGTGCCAGCAGTTTGCTCGGCGGGGGGGCCGGGGAGCTGTTTTTT.